The rows below give T cell receptor beta chains drawn from one sample of a study of blood T cell repertoires in COVID-19. Sequencing was performed with immunoSEQ multiplex PCR; in TCRdb, only in-frame clones are kept and a portion is missing. The table lists some 210,000 clones, more than 75% of them singletons. Sequenced material: peripheral blood. Receptors originate from a woman in her 40s with acute or convalescent COVID-19. CDR3s include the opening cysteine and the closing phenylalanine or tryptophan. The order of the fields is D gene, J gene, clone size, V gene, CDR3 DNA, CDR3 protein. The D gene is left open where the match is weak. Not every row has a clone size; where given, it reads once, few, many or a size class.

D: NA
J: TRBJ1-2
size: NA
V: TRBV7-3
DNA: TGTGCCAGCAGCTTGGGGGGGTCCTATGGCTACACCTTC
CDR3: CASSLGGSYGYTF

D: NA
J: TRBJ1-4
size: NA
V: TRBV27
DNA: TGTGCCAGCAGTTTTCCATCCGAAAAACTGTTTTTT
CDR3: CASSFPSEKLFF

D: TRBD2
J: TRBJ2-7
size: NA
V: TRBV25-1
DNA: TGTGCCACCTCGGGGGGTCGCGAGCAGTACTTC
CDR3: CATSGGREQYF

D: NA
J: TRBJ1-1
size: NA
V: TRBV7-8
DNA: NA
CDR3: CASSFGPGQRAFF

D: NA
J: TRBJ2-1
size: NA
V: TRBV7-2
DNA: TGTGCCAGCAGCTCCCGGGTTGGCAGCTTCAACAATGAGCAGTTCTTC
CDR3: CASSSRVGSFNNEQFF

D: TRBD2
J: TRBJ2-1
size: NA
V: TRBV2
DNA: TGTGCCAGCAGAGGGGGACTAGGATCCTACAATGAGCAGTTCTTC
CDR3: CASRGGLGSYNEQFF

D: TRBD2
J: TRBJ2-7
size: once
V: TRBV24-1
DNA: TGTGCCACCAGTGACCATTCCGGGACTAGCGGGAGGGTGCAGTACTTC
CDR3: CATSDHSGTSGRVQYF

D: TRBD1
J: TRBJ2-7
size: NA
V: TRBV27
DNA: TGTGCCAGCAGGGGGACCGGACAGGGGATAGGCTACGAGCAGTACTTC
CDR3: CASRGTGQGIGYEQYF

D: TRBD1
J: TRBJ1-2
size: NA
V: TRBV7-2
DNA: TGTGCCAGCAGCTTAAAGGACAGGATCTATGGCTACACCTTC
CDR3: CASSLKDRIYGYTF

D: TRBD2
J: TRBJ2-3
size: NA
V: TRBV15
DNA: TGTGCCACCAGCAGACAAACTAGCGGGAGGGACACAGATACGCAGTATTTT
CDR3: CATSRQTSGRDTDTQYF

D: NA
J: TRBJ2-7
size: NA
V: TRBV30
DNA: TGTGCCTGGAAAGGACTGGCCTACGAGCAGTACTTC
CDR3: CAWKGLAYEQYF

D: TRBD1
J: TRBJ1-2
size: NA
V: TRBV7-6
DNA: TGTGCCAGCAGCTTAGTTACCGGGACAGAAGGGTATGGCTACACCTTC
CDR3: CASSLVTGTEGYGYTF

D: TRBD1
J: TRBJ1-6
size: NA
V: TRBV6-5
DNA: TGTGCCAGCACCATAGGACAGGCTAATTCACCCCTCCACTTT
CDR3: CASTIGQANSPLHF

D: TRBD1
J: TRBJ2-7
size: NA
V: TRBV5-1
DNA: TGCGCCAGCAGCTTGAGGGGACAGGTGGCCTACGAGCAGTACTTC
CDR3: CASSLRGQVAYEQYF

D: TRBD1
J: TRBJ2-3
size: few
V: TRBV29-1
DNA: TGCAGCGTTTCAGGTTCCCGGACAGGGGCCTCCACAGATACGCAGTATTTT
CDR3: CSVSGSRTGASTDTQYF

D: TRBD2
J: TRBJ2-1
size: NA
V: TRBV7-8
DNA: TGTGCCAGCAGTTACAGGACTAGCTCCTACAATGAGCAGTTCTTC
CDR3: CASSYRTSSYNEQFF

D: NA
J: TRBJ1-1
size: NA
V: TRBV29-1
DNA: TGCAGCGTTGAACAGTGGTCGAACACTGAAGCTTTCTTT
CDR3: CSVEQWSNTEAFF

D: NA
J: TRBJ2-3
size: NA
V: TRBV4-1
DNA: TGCGCCAGCAGCTTCAGGGACTTATTCACAGATACGCAGTATTTT
CDR3: CASSFRDLFTDTQYF

D: NA
J: TRBJ2-4
size: NA
V: TRBV11-2
DNA: TGTGCCAGCAGTTCCACTAGGGGGTCAGCCAAAAACATTCAGTACTTC
CDR3: CASSSTRGSAKNIQYF

D: TRBD1
J: TRBJ1-6
size: NA
V: TRBV4-3
DNA: TGCGCCAGCAGCCAAGGGACAGGGAATTCACCCCTCCACTTT
CDR3: CASSQGTGNSPLHF

D: TRBD1
J: TRBJ2-7
size: NA
V: TRBV28
DNA: TGTGCCAGCAGTTTATCAGGGGGCATCTACGAGCAGTACTTC
CDR3: CASSLSGGIYEQYF

D: TRBD2
J: TRBJ2-3
size: NA
V: TRBV5-1
DNA: TGCGCCAGCAGCGAGGCAGTCAGGGCTAGCGGGGGGAGAGATACGCAGTATTTT
CDR3: CASSEAVRASGGRDTQYF

D: NA
J: TRBJ2-3
size: few
V: TRBV5-1
DNA: TGCGCCAGCAGCTTGGTAGGGAACGGGGAATTCACAGATACGCAGTATTTT
CDR3: CASSLVGNGEFTDTQYF

D: NA
J: TRBJ1-1
size: NA
V: TRBV6-1
DNA: TGTGCCAGCAGTGACAGGGGATGGGCCATGAACACTGAAGCTTTCTTT
CDR3: CASSDRGWAMNTEAFF

D: TRBD1
J: TRBJ2-1
size: NA
V: TRBV4-3
DNA: TGCGCCAGCAGCCAAGCCCGACAGGGGTCTTTCACCTATGAGCAGTTCTTC
CDR3: CASSQARQGSFTYEQFF

D: TRBD2
J: TRBJ2-2
size: NA
V: TRBV4-1
DNA: TGCGCCAGCAGCCCCCCTAGCGGGGGGGCAACTCCCTCGAACACCGGGGAGCTGTTTTTT
CDR3: CASSPPSGGATPSNTGELFF

D: TRBD1
J: TRBJ1-1
size: NA
V: TRBV7-9
DNA: TGTGCCAGCAGCCCGGGACAGGGGAACACTGAAGCTTTCTTT
CDR3: CASSPGQGNTEAFF

D: TRBD2
J: TRBJ2-5
size: NA
V: TRBV10-3
DNA: TGTGCCATCAGTGAGTCTTTGACTAGCGACGAGACCCAGTACTTC
CDR3: CAISESLTSDETQYF

D: TRBD2
J: TRBJ2-2
size: NA
V: TRBV10-3
DNA: TGTGCCATCAGAGCAGGACTAGCGGGAGTGGAGGAGCTGTTTTTT
CDR3: CAIRAGLAGVEELFF

D: TRBD1
J: TRBJ2-2
size: NA
V: TRBV11-3
DNA: TGTGCCAGCAGCTTAGCTACCGGGACAGGCAACACCGGGGAGCTGTTTTTT
CDR3: CASSLATGTGNTGELFF

D: TRBD1
J: TRBJ1-1
size: NA
V: TRBV27
DNA: TGTGCCAGCAGTAACCCAGGGGGCCCGGCTTTCTTT
CDR3: CASSNPGGPAFF

D: TRBD2
J: TRBJ2-1
size: NA
V: TRBV30
DNA: TGTGCCTGGACCACGGGAGGATGGAATGAGCAGTTCTTC
CDR3: CAWTTGGWNEQFF

D: NA
J: TRBJ1-1
size: NA
V: TRBV11-2
DNA: TGTGCCAGCAGCTTTGGCCTGCGACAAAACACTGAAGCTTTCTTT
CDR3: CASSFGLRQNTEAFF

D: NA
J: TRBJ1-5
size: NA
V: TRBV7-9
DNA: TGTGCCAGCAGCTCAGGACAGACTAGCAATCAGCCCCAGCATTTT
CDR3: CASSSGQTSNQPQHF

D: NA
J: TRBJ2-1
size: NA
V: TRBV2
DNA: TGTGCCAGCAGGCGCACCACTAGTACCGCCTACAATGAGCAGTTCTTC
CDR3: CASRRTTSTAYNEQFF

D: TRBD2
J: TRBJ2-1
size: few
V: TRBV6-1
DNA: TGTGCCAGCAGTGCATCCGGGCCGGGGGGTGGCAATGAGCAGTTCTTC
CDR3: CASSASGPGGGNEQFF

D: TRBD1
J: TRBJ2-1
size: NA
V: TRBV2
DNA: TGTGCCAGCAGTGGGGGACAGTACCAAAACAATGAGCAGTTCTTC
CDR3: CASSGGQYQNNEQFF

D: TRBD1
J: TRBJ1-1
size: once
V: TRBV10-3
DNA: TGTGCCATCAGTAGACAGGGGTTTGAAGCTTTCTTT
CDR3: CAISRQGFEAFF

D: NA
J: TRBJ2-1
size: NA
V: TRBV12-3/TRBV12-4
DNA: TGTGCCAGCTCCCTAAAACGGAGCAATGAGCAGTTCTTC
CDR3: CASSLKRSNEQFF

D: NA
J: TRBJ2-7
size: NA
V: TRBV19
DNA: TGTGCCAGTAAGGACTTGGCCTACGAGCAGTACTTC
CDR3: CASKDLAYEQYF

D: TRBD1
J: TRBJ1-6
size: NA
V: TRBV30
DNA: TGTGCCTGGAGTAGACAGGGGAGCTCCTATAATTCACCCCTCCACTTT
CDR3: CAWSRQGSSYNSPLHF

D: NA
J: TRBJ2-1
size: NA
V: TRBV30
DNA: TGTGCCTGGAGTCCTGGACTCTACAATGAGCAGTTCTTC
CDR3: CAWSPGLYNEQFF

D: NA
J: TRBJ2-2
size: medium-sized
V: TRBV27
DNA: TGTGCCAGCAGTTTCCTTCTCCTCGAGACACCCTACACCGGGGAGCTGTTTTTT
CDR3: CASSFLLLETPYTGELFF

D: TRBD2
J: TRBJ2-5
size: NA
V: TRBV29-1
DNA: TGCAGCGGATTACTAGCGGGAGGAGAGACCCAGTACTTC
CDR3: CSGLLAGGETQYF

D: NA
J: TRBJ1-1
size: NA
V: TRBV7-2
DNA: TGTGCCAGCAGCTTAGACGAGTACACTGAAGCTTTCTTT
CDR3: CASSLDEYTEAFF

D: NA
J: TRBJ1-1
size: NA
V: TRBV7-2
DNA: TGTGCCAGCAGCTTAGGAAGAGCGGGCACTGAAGCTTTCTTT
CDR3: CASSLGRAGTEAFF

D: NA
J: TRBJ2-3
size: once
V: TRBV10-3
DNA: TGTGCCATCAGTGACTCAGATACGCAGTATTTT
CDR3: CAISDSDTQYF

D: NA
J: TRBJ2-5
size: NA
V: TRBV5-1
DNA: TGCGCCAGCAGCTTGGTCCGGGGTCGAGAGACCCAGTACTTC
CDR3: CASSLVRGRETQYF

D: TRBD2
J: TRBJ2-1
size: NA
V: TRBV18
DNA: TGTGCCAGCTCCCCTAGCGGGGGGGCTTGGGAGCAGTTCTTC
CDR3: CASSPSGGAWEQFF

D: NA
J: TRBJ2-7
size: NA
V: TRBV5-4
DNA: TGTGCCAGCAGTCATCCTGGGCCAGCCTACGAGCAGTACTTC
CDR3: CASSHPGPAYEQYF

D: NA
J: TRBJ2-3
size: NA
V: TRBV5-6
DNA: TGTGCCAGCACCTGGACACCTAGCACAGATACGCAGTATTTT
CDR3: CASTWTPSTDTQYF

D: NA
J: TRBJ1-1
size: NA
V: TRBV19
DNA: TGTGCCAGTATTAGGACAGCGAACACTGAAGCTTTCTTT
CDR3: CASIRTANTEAFF

D: NA
J: TRBJ2-3
size: NA
V: TRBV5-1
DNA: TGCGCCACCCGACCAGGGCCAGTCACAGATACGCAGTATTTT
CDR3: CATRPGPVTDTQYF